This entry describes one T cell receptor (beta chain). No antigen is known for it. There are 14 residues in the CDR3. Germline assignment: CDR1 SGHVS and CDR2 FNYEAQ. The V gene end was trimmed by 3 bases and the J gene end by 5 bases; junction bases not matched to a gene: 5. It was with 60 Vbeta and 13 Jbeta primers that the PCR ran. The assay was immunoSEQ multiplex PCR, and TCRdb's table has in-frame clones only and misses some. The table lists 150,000 or so clones, 80% of them singletons, with 2% to 3% in the top ten. The data stem from a study of cytomegalovirus exposure and HLA in healthy donors. Study overall: Unique TCR beta sequences numbering approximately 120 million came from 150 million to 200 million T cells in an earlier analysis.

Whole-study results and caveats: A prior analysis recorded that most TCR beta V segments were productive about 87% or about 30% of the time.

This chain links TRBV7-6 with TRBJ2-7; 9 bases match TRBD2. Sequencing was done on a sample of PBMCs. This clonotype originated in a man in his forties or fifties in good health and CMV-seronegative. The CDR3: CASSLGLAGDEQYF. The CDR3 DNA is TGTGCCAGCAGCTTGGGACTAGCCGGAGACGAGCAGTACTTC.